This T cell receptor beta chain was sequenced in a study of identical twins. A universal primer site was incorporated via template switching, and the cDNA contained unique molecular identifiers. TCRdb used MiXCR to reprocess the 5' RACE reads, holding one entry per CDR3 protein. The profile covers fewer than 550,000 distinct CDR3 sequences, with around 15% appearing a single time and more than 0.8% taken by the ten largest. Germline V lookup: CDR1 SGHTA, CDR2 FQGNSA. V was cut by 1 base and J by 4 bases, with 8 bases left in between. The CDR3 sequence is 14 residues long. The study, taken as a whole, reports: The conclusions drew on cross-sectional statistical analysis instead of tracking the same donors. Beta out-of-frame sequences showed weaker excess twin sharing.

Comments on this clonotype: Its antigen is unidentified.

These same data were also listed under a study on yellow fever vaccine responses in identical twins. That report notes: Vaccine-induced T cell responses in twins were reportedly observed to appear partly convergent, partly personalized.

Sequencing was performed on CD4+ T cells sorted from blood. This receptor was taken from a woman aged 18-35 years in good health. The chain employs TRBV7-2 and TRBJ2-1, with D maybe TRBD1 (5 bases). The CDR3 loop is CASSLVGLYNEQFF. The CDR3 nucleotides are TGTGCCAGCAGCTTAGTGGGGCTTTACAATGAGCAGTTCTTC.